This passage covers 4 T cell receptor beta chains from one sample sequenced in a study of T cell changes during pregnancy in multiple sclerosis. Here immunoSEQ multiplex PCR was the method, and the copy in TCRdb shows in-frame clones only, minus some. The top ten hold about 0.9% of the sample, which has 100,000 or so clones, almost 95% seen once. Sequences were derived from peripheral blood, sampled before pregnancy. The receptors stem from a female donor with multiple sclerosis, enrolled in a pregnancy study.

The V call is TRBV4-1, the J call TRBJ2-1; D gene uncertain. Germline CDR1 and CDR2: MGHRA and YSYEKL. The CDR3 has 15 amino acids. V dropped 1 base and J dropped 1 base, with 8 bases sitting between them. CDR3: CASSQAGVSYNEQFF. The CDR3 DNA follows: TGCGCCAGCAGCCAAGCGGGTGTGTCCTACAATGAGCAGTTCTTC.

The genes are TRBV6-5 and TRBJ2-3, with D possibly matching TRBD1 (6 bases). The V end was cut by 7 bases, the J end by 4 bases, with 15 bases between. CDR1 MNHEY and CDR2 SVGAGI come from the germline V gene. The CDR3 consists of 14 residues. Here the CDR3 DNA reads TGTGCCAGCACCCACCGGGCAGGGGCAGATACGCAGTATTTT. Translation: CASTHRAGADTQYF.

To note about this clone: At one of its ends the junction is not consistent with the germline gene, which may arise from a read error. CDR3: CASSVSGAYLPRF. The CDR3 DNA is TGTGCCAGCAGTGTTAGCGGTGCCTACCTACCGCGCTTC. The J gene is TRBJ2-7, the V gene TRBV25-1, with a weak D call TRBD2 (6 bases). Germline V gene sequence: CDR1 MGHDK, CDR2 SYGVNS. The CDR3 totals 13 residues.

The CDR3 is CAWSGGLAGGGTQYF. In nucleotides, the CDR3 is TGTGCCTGGAGTGGGGGACTAGCGGGAGGGGGGACCCAGTACTTC. The chain couples TRBV30 to TRBJ2-5; 16 positions match TRBD2. This CDR3 region has 15 residues. Germline trimming cut 1 base from V and 7 bases from J; bases unmatched to any gene: 3. The germline V gene has CDR1 GTSNPN and CDR2 SVGIG (reference sequence).